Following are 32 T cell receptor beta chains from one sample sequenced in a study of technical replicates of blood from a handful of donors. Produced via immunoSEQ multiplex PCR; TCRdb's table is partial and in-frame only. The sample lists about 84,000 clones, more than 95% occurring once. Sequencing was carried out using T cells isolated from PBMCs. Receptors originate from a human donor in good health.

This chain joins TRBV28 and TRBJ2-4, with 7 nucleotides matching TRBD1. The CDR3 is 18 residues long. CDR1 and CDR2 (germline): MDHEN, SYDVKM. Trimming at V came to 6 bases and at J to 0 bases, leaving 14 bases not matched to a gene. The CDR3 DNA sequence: TGTGCCAGCAGATCGGGACAGTCTACTTCCCCAGCCAAAAACATTCAGTACTTC. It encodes CASRSGQSTSPAKNIQYF.

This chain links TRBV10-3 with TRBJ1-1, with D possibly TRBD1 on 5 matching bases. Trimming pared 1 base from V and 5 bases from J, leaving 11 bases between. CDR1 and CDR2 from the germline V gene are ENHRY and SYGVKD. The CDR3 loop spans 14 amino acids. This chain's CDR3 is CAISEWAGSTEAFF. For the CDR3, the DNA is TGTGCCATCAGTGAGTGGGCAGGGTCAACTGAAGCTTTCTTT.

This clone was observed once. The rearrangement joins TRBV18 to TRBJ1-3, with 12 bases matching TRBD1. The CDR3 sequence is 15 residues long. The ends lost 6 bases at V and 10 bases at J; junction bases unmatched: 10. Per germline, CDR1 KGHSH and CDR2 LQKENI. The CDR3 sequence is CASSPGTGGVGTIYF. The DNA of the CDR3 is TGTGCCAGCTCGCCCGGGACAGGGGGCGTTGGGACCATATATTTT.

The CDR3, as DNA: TGTGCCAGTAGCGACAGGGGCGCCGGGGCAACTAATGAAAAACTGTTTTTT. It specifies CASSDRGAGATNEKLFF. The rearrangement uses TRBV19 and TRBJ1-4, with TRBD1 matching over 8 bases. The CDR3 covers 17 residues. J lost 0 bases, V lost 6 bases, and 9 bases had no gene match. Germline CDR1 reads LNHDA; CDR2 reads SQIVND (reference sequence).

In DNA, the CDR3 is TGTGCCATCAGTGAGTCGGCAGGGAATAATGAAAAACTGTTTTTT. It is translated as CAISESAGNNEKLFF. The chain carries TRBV10-3 and TRBJ1-4, with a weak D call TRBD1 (5 bases). Trimming removed 0 bases from V and 4 bases from J, with 9 bases in between. CDR1 ENHRY and CDR2 SYGVKD come from the germline V gene. CDR3 length: 15 amino acids.

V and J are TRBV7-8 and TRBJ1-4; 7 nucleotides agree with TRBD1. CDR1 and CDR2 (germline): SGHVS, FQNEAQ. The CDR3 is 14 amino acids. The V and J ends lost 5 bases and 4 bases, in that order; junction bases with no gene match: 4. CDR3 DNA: TGTGCCAGCAGCACGGGACAGTATAATGAAAAACTGTTTTTT. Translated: CASSTGQYNEKLFF. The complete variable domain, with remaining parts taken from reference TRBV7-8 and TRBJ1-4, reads GAGVSQSPRYKVAKRGQDVALRCDPISGHVSLFWYQQALGQGPEFLTYFQNEAQLDKSGLPSDRFFAERPEGSVSTLKIQRTQQEDSAVYLCASSTGQYNEKLFFGSGTQLSVL.

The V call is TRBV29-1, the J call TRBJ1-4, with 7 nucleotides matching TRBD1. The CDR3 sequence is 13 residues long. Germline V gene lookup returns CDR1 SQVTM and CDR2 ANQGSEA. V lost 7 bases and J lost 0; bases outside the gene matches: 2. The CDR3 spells CSGQGATNEKLFF. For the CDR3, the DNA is TGCAGCGGACAGGGTGCAACTAATGAAAAACTGTTTTTT.

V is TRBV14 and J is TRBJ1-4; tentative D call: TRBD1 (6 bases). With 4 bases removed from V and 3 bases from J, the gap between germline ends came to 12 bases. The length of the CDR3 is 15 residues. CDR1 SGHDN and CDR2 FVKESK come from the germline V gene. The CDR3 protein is CASSPAGVPNEKLFF. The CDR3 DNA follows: TGTGCCAGCAGCCCCGCAGGGGTCCCTAATGAAAAACTGTTTTTT. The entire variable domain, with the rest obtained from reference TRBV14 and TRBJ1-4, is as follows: EAGVTQFPSHSVIEKGQTVTLRCDPISGHDNLYWYRRVMGKEIKFLLHFVKESKQDESGMPNNRFLAERTGGTYSTLKVQPAELEDSGVYFCASSPAGVPNEKLFFGSGTQLSVL.

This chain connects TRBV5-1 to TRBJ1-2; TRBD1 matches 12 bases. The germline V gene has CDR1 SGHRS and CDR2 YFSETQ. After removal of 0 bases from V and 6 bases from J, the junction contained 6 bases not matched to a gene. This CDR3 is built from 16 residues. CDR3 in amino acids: CASSLEGQGATDGYTF. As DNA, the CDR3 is TGCGCCAGCAGCTTGGAGGGACAGGGGGCCACGGATGGCTACACCTTC.

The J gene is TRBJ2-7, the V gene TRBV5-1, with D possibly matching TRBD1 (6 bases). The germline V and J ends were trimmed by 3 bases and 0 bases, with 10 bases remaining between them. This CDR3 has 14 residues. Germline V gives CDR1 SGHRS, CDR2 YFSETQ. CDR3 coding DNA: TGCGCCAGCAGCTCTGGACAGCACTCCTACGAGCAGTACTTC. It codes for CASSSGQHSYEQYF.

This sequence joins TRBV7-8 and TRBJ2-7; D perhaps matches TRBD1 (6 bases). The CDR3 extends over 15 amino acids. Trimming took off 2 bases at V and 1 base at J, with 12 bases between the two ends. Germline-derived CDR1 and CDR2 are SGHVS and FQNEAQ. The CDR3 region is CASSLRTEESYEQYF. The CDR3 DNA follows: TGTGCCAGCAGCTTAAGGACAGAAGAATCCTACGAGCAGTACTTC.

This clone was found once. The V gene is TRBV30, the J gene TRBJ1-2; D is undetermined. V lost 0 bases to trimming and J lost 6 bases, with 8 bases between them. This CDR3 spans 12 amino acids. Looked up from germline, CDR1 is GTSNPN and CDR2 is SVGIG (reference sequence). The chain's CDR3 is CAWSVFGDGYTF. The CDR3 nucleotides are TGTGCCTGGAGTGTGTTCGGGGATGGCTACACCTTC.

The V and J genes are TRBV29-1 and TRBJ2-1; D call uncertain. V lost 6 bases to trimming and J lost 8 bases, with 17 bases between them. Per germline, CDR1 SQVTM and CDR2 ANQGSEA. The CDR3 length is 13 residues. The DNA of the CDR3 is TGCAGCGTGGATCCCGTTGCGACTCATGAGCAGTTCTTC. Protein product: CSVDPVATHEQFF.

The CDR3 DNA is TGTGCCAGCAGTCTGGGGCAGGGGACTGAAGCTTTCTTT. Amino acid sequence: CASSLGQGTEAFF. The chain combines TRBV6-4 with TRBJ1-1, with D possibly matching TRBD1 (6 bases). The CDR3 loop spans 13 amino acids. V dropped 5 bases and J dropped 5 bases, with 12 bases sitting between them. Germline V lookup: CDR1 MRHNA, CDR2 SNTAGT.

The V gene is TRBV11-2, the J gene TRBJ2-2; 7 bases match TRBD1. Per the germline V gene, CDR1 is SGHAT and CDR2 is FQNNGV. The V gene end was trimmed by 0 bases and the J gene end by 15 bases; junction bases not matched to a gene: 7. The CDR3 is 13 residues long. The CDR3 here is CASSLDGDRVMFF. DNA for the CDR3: TGTGCCAGCAGCTTAGATGGAGACAGGGTCATGTTTTTT.

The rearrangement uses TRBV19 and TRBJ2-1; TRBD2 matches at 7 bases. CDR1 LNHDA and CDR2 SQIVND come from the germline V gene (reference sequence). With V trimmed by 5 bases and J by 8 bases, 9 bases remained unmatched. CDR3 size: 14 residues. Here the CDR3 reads CASSGGLSGYEQFF. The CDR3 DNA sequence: TGTGCCAGTAGTGGGGGACTATCGGGGTATGAGCAGTTCTTC.

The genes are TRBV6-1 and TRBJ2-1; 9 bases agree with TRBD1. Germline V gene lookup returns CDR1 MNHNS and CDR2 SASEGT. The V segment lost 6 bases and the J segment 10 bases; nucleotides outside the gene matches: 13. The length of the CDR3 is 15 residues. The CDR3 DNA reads TGTGCCAGCAGACCCTCCGGGACAGGGTGGCAGGAGCAGTTCTTC. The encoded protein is CASRPSGTGWQEQFF.

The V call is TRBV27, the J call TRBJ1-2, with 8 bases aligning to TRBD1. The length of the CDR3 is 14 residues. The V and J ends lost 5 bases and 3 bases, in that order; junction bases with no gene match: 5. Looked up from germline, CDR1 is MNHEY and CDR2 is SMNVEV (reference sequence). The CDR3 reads CASSETGDDYGYTF. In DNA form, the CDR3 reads TGTGCCAGCAGTGAGACAGGGGATGACTATGGCTACACCTTC.

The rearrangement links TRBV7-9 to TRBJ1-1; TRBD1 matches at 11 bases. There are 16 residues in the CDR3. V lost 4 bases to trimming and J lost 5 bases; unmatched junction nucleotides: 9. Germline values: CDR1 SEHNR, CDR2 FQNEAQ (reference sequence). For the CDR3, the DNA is TGTGCCAGCAGCTATACGGCCGGGACAGGGGGTACTGAAGCTTTCTTT. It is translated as CASSYTAGTGGTEAFF.

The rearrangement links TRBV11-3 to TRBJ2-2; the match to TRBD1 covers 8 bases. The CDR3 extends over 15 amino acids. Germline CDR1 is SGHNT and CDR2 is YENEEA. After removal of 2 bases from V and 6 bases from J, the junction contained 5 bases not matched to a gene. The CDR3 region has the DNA TGTGCCAGCAGCTTAAATGGACAGGGATCCGGGGAGCTGTTTTTT. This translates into CASSLNGQGSGELFF.

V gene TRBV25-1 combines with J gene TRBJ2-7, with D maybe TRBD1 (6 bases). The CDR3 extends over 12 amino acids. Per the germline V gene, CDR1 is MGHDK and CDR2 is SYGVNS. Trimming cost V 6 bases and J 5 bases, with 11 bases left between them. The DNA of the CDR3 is TGTGCCAGCAGACAGGGTTCGCACGAGCAGTACTTC. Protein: CASRQGSHEQYF.

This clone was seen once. Written as DNA, the CDR3 is TGTGCCAGCAGCTTGTACAGGGAAGAAAGCGAGCAGTACTTC. Its translation: CASSLYREESEQYF. The chain is built from TRBV5-6 and TRBJ2-7, with D possibly matching TRBD1 (6 bases). The CDR3 loop spans 14 amino acids. Trimming removed 1 base at V and 6 bases at J, with 14 bases between. Germline lookup yields CDR1 SGHDT and CDR2 YYEEEE. Filled out from reference TRBV5-6 and TRBJ2-7, the complete variable domain reads DAGVTQSPTHLIKTRGQQVTLRCSPKSGHDTVSWYQQALGQGPQFIFQYYEEEERQRGNFPDRFSGHQFPNYSSELNVNALLLGDSALYLCASSLYREESEQYFGPGTRLTVT.

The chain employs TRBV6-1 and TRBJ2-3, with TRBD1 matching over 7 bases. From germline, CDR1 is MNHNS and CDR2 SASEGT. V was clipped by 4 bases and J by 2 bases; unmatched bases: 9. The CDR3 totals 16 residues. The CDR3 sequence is CASSAISGTATDTQYF. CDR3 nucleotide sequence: TGTGCCAGCAGTGCTATCTCCGGGACAGCCACAGATACGCAGTATTTT.

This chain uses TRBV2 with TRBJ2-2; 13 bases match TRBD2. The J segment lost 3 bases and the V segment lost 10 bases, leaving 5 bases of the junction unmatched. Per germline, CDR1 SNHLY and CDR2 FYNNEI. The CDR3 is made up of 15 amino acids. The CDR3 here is CATTGTSGDTGELFF. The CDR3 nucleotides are TGTGCCACCACCGGGACTAGCGGGGACACCGGGGAGCTGTTTTTT.

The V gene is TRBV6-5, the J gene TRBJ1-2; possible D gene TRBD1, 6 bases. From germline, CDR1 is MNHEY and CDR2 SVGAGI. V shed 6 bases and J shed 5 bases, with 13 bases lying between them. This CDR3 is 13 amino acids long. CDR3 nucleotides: TGTGCCAGCAGGTCACAGGGAAGTTATGGCTACACCTTC. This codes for CASRSQGSYGYTF.

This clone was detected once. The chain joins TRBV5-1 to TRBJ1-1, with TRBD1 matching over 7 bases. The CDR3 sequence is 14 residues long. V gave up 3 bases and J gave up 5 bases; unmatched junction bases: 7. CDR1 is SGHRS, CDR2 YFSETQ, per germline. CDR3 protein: CASSSSPTGTEAFF. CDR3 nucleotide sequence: TGCGCCAGCAGCTCTTCCCCGACAGGGACTGAAGCTTTCTTT.

The CDR3 coding sequence is TGTGCCAGCAGTTTATTCAGGGAGGTGCGGTACACCTTC. This codes for CASSLFREVRYTF. The V gene is TRBV28, the J gene TRBJ1-2; D perhaps matches TRBD1 (5 bases). Germline-derived CDR1 and CDR2 are MDHEN and SYDVKM. The CDR3 is made up of 13 amino acids. V was cut by 1 base and J by 11 bases, with 14 bases left in between.

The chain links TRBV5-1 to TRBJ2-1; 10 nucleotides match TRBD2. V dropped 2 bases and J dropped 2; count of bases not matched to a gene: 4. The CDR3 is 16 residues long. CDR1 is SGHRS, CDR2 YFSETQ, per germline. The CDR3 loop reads CASSFSSGSTYNEQFF. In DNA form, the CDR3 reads TGCGCCAGCAGCTTCTCTAGCGGGAGTACCTACAATGAGCAGTTCTTC.

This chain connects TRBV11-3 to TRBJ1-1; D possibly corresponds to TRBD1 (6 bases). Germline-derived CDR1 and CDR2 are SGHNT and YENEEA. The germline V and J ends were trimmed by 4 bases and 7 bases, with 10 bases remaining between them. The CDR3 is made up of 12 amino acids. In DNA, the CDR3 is TGTGCCAGCAGCTGGGGACACCTTGAAGCTTTCTTT. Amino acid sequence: CASSWGHLEAFF.

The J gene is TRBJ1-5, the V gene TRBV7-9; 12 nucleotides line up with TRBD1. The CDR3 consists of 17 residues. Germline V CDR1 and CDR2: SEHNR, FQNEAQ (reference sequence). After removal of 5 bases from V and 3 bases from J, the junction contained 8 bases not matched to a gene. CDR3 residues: CASSPGGTGGFNQPQHF. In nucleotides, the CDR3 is TGTGCCAGCAGCCCCGGAGGGACAGGGGGCTTCAATCAGCCCCAGCATTTT.

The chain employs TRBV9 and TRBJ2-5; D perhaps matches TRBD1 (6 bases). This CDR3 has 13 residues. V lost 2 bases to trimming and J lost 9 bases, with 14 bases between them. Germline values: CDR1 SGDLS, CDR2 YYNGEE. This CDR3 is CASSVEPGAAQYF. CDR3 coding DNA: TGTGCCAGCAGCGTTGAGCCAGGGGCAGCCCAGTACTTC.

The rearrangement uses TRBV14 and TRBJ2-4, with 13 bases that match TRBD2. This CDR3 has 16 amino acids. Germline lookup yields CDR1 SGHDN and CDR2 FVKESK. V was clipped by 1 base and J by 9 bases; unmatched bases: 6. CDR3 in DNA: TGTGCCAGCAGCCAAGGGGGACTAGCGGGGAGGGTCATTCAGTACTTC. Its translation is CASSQGGLAGRVIQYF.